This passage covers 26 T cell receptor beta chains from one sample sequenced in a study of T cell responses to AZD1222 COVID-19 vaccine. Produced via immunoSEQ multiplex PCR; TCRdb's table is partial and in-frame only. The sample records about 120,000 clones, 90% to 95% being singletons. The sample was peripheral blood, taken on day 0 of AZD1222 vaccination. The source is an adult in good health.

The V gene is TRBV6-4, the J gene TRBJ1-6; a possible D gene is TRBD1 (5 bases). Per germline, CDR1 MRHNA and CDR2 SNTAGT. V lost 4 bases, J lost 7 bases, and 8 bases lay in between. This CDR3 has 13 residues. This CDR3 reads CASSVEGNSPLHF. Written as DNA, the CDR3 is TGTGCCAGCAGTGTAGAGGGGAATTCACCCCTCCACTTT.

V is TRBV27 and J is TRBJ1-2; D is unresolved. This CDR3 spans 14 amino acids. CDR1 MNHEY and CDR2 SMNVEV come from the germline V gene (reference sequence). V was pared by 3 bases and J by 4 bases, with 12 bases between. The CDR3 region is CASSFLSGGYGYTF. In DNA, the CDR3 is TGTGCCAGCAGTTTTCTCTCGGGCGGCTATGGCTACACCTTC.

To note about this clone: The same CDR3 is also encoded by other DNA sequences in this sample. The rearrangement links TRBV30 to TRBJ1-3; D unclear. The CDR3 extends over 14 amino acids. Germline CDR1 GTSNPN, CDR2 SVGIG (reference sequence). Trimming removed 0 bases from V and 0 bases from J, with 6 bases in between. The CDR3 sequence: CAWSVGSSGNTIYF. CDR3 DNA sequence: TGTGCCTGGAGTGTGGGGTCCTCTGGAAACACCATATATTTT.

This clone has only a few counts. The chain combines TRBV28 with TRBJ1-1, with TRBD1 as a possible D gene (6 bases). The CDR3 is 15 amino acids. Trimming cost V 2 bases and J 5 bases, with 15 bases left between them. Looked up from germline, CDR1 is MDHEN and CDR2 is SYDVKM. Here the CDR3 reads CASSLISAGETEAFF. CDR3 in DNA: TGTGCCAGCAGTTTAATCTCAGCAGGGGAAACTGAAGCTTTCTTT.

This clone came up once. The chain links TRBV4-1 to TRBJ1-5, with TRBD1 as a possible D gene (6 bases). This CDR3 region has 15 residues. Germline V lookup: CDR1 MGHRA, CDR2 YSYEKL. V was clipped by 3 bases and J by 6 bases, with 15 bases between them. The CDR3 DNA is TGCGCCAGCAGCCACAATCCAAGGACAGCTCAGCCCCAGCATTTT. This codes for CASSHNPRTAQPQHF.

The chain recombines TRBV18 with TRBJ1-6, with D possibly being TRBD1 (6 bases). The CDR3 has 14 amino acids. V was shortened by 2 bases and J by 5 bases, with 7 bases between the two germline ends. Germline values: CDR1 KGHSH, CDR2 LQKENI. The CDR3, as DNA: TGTGCCAGCTCACCAAAGGGGGATAATTCACCCCTCCACTTT. Amino acid sequence: CASSPKGDNSPLHF.

V usage is TRBV3-1 (or the pseudogene TRBV3-2) and J usage is TRBJ2-2, with a possible D match to TRBD2 (7 bases). This CDR3 contains 16 residues. Trimming took off 4 bases at V and 6 bases at J, with 18 bases between the two ends. The germline V gene has CDR1 LGHDT and CDR2 YNNKEL (reference sequence). The CDR3 here is CASSPAAAGAAGELFF. The CDR3 DNA sequence: TGTGCCAGCAGCCCCGCGGCTGCGGGGGCCGCCGGGGAGCTGTTTTTT.

The CDR3 coding sequence is TGTGCCAGCAGCCAAGAGGAAGGTGGAAGCTACGAGCAGTACTTC. Protein sequence: CASSQEEGGSYEQYF. This rearrangement joins TRBV4-2 to TRBJ2-7; D not resolved. The germline gives CDR1 LGHNA, CDR2 YNFKEQ. The CDR3 contains 15 residues. Trimming removed 0 bases from V and 3 bases from J, with 12 bases in between.

The genes are TRBV2 and TRBJ2-6; TRBD2 matches 11 bases. Germline V gene sequence: CDR1 SNHLY, CDR2 FYNNEI. CDR3 length equals 18 residues. Unmatched junction bases numbered 12, after V lost 6 bases and J lost 5 bases. CDR3 nucleotide sequence: TGTGCCAGCAGGGGACTATGGGCTAGCGGGGGGAGGGCCAACGTCCTGACTTTC. This codes for CASRGLWASGGRANVLTF.

This rearrangement joins TRBV2 to TRBJ2-3; no reliable D call. The CDR3 length is 14 residues. Germline values: CDR1 SNHLY, CDR2 FYNNEI. Trimming left V 4 bases short and J 1 base short, with 9 bases between. Written as DNA, the CDR3 is TGTGCCAGCAGTGTTTATTCCGGCACAGATACGCAGTATTTT. It specifies CASSVYSGTDTQYF.

CDR3 protein: CASSQGDSGSGANVLTF. The CDR3 DNA sequence: TGCGCCAGCAGCCAAGGGGACAGTGGCTCTGGGGCCAACGTCCTGACTTTC. The chain joins TRBV4-3 to TRBJ2-6, with 7 bases lining up with TRBD1. Trimming at V came to 1 base and at J to 0 bases, leaving 3 bases not matched to a gene. The germline V gene encodes CDR1 LGHNA and CDR2 YSLEER. The CDR3 contains 17 residues.

The table lists this clone with a count of one. The chain has TRBV4-3 and TRBJ1-2; perhaps TRBD1 as D (5 bases). The germline CDR1 and CDR2 sequences are LGHNA and YSLEER. There are 15 residues in the CDR3. Trimming left V 4 bases short and J 8 bases short, with 20 bases between. The CDR3 spells CASSRSAQGARGYTF. The CDR3 DNA sequence: TGCGCCAGCAGCCGCTCGGCCCAAGGGGCGAGAGGCTACACCTTC.

The V call is TRBV5-3, the J call TRBJ1-2; TRBD1 aligns across 7 bases. TRBV5-3 is sorted into the ORF group, with uncertain function. The CDR3 consists of 13 residues. V dropped 4 bases and J dropped 8; count of bases not matched to a gene: 8. The CDR3 loop reads CARSVAGGRGYTF. DNA for the CDR3: TGTGCCAGAAGCGTGGCAGGGGGTCGAGGCTACACCTTC.

This rearrangement joins TRBV30 to TRBJ2-7; 8 positions match TRBD1. With 4 bases clipped from V and 3 bases from J, the junction kept 5 bases outside the gene matches. Germline V CDR1 and CDR2: GTSNPN, SVGIG (reference sequence). CDR3 length equals 13 residues. CDR3 loop: CAWTGQDRYEQYF. In DNA form, the CDR3 reads TGTGCCTGGACGGGACAGGATCGCTACGAGCAGTACTTC. Combining the CDR3 with reference TRBV30 and TRBJ2-7 gives the whole variable domain SQTIHQWPATLVQPVGSPLSLECTVEGTSNPNLYWYRQAAGRGLQLLFYSVGIGQISSEVPQNLSASRPQDRQFILSSKKLLLSDSGFYLCAWTGQDRYEQYFGPGTRLTVT.

This chain joins TRBV29-1 and TRBJ1-2, with D hard to call. CDR1 and CDR2 from the germline V gene are SQVTM and ANQGSEA. Trimming pared 7 bases from V and 7 bases from J, leaving 7 bases between. The CDR3 consists of 9 residues. The CDR3 nucleotides read TGCAGCGACAGTAGTGGCTACACCTTC. It specifies CSDSSGYTF.

The count of this clone is one. The CDR3 loop is CASSLGSGRQRNTEAFF. The CDR3 bases are TGTGCCAGCAGCTTGGGCTCCGGTAGACAGAGGAACACTGAAGCTTTCTTT. This chain joins TRBV5-4 and TRBJ1-1; possible D gene TRBD1, 5 bases. Germline values: CDR1 SGHNT, CDR2 YYREEE (reference sequence). This CDR3 contains 17 residues. Between the trimmed V and J ends, which lost 0 bases and 1 base, there was a span of 16 bases.

This chain connects TRBV29-1 to TRBJ1-1, with D unresolved. Trimming removed 7 bases from V and 0 bases from J, with 3 bases in between. Germline lookup yields CDR1 SQVTM and CDR2 ANQGSEA. The CDR3 covers 10 residues. The CDR3 coding sequence is TGCAGCGCTGTGAACACTGAAGCTTTCTTT. It is translated as CSAVNTEAFF.

The chain employs TRBV7-9 and TRBJ1-2, with 7 bases aligning to TRBD1. The V segment lost 1 base and the J segment 2 bases; nucleotides outside the gene matches: 4. Germline loops: CDR1 SEHNR, CDR2 FQNEAQ (reference sequence). This CDR3 contains 15 residues. CDR3 in amino acids: CASSLGTGNNYGYTF. DNA for the CDR3: TGTGCCAGCAGCTTAGGGACAGGAAACAACTATGGCTACACCTTC.

The gene calls are TRBV18 and TRBJ2-1; TRBD1 matches 9 bases. V shed 2 bases, J shed 4 bases, and the junction held 6 bases outside the gene matches. Germline V gives CDR1 KGHSH, CDR2 LQKENI. The CDR3 runs 16 residues. CDR3 bases: TGTGCCAGCTCACCAGCCGGACAGGGGCCTTACAATGAGCAGTTCTTC. It encodes CASSPAGQGPYNEQFF.

This chain links TRBV7-9 with TRBJ1-4, with D unresolved. The CDR3 runs to 13 residues. Germline V CDR1 and CDR2: SEHNR, FQNEAQ (reference sequence). Trimming removed 5 bases from V and 7 bases from J, with 11 bases in between. CDR3 residues: CASSQTWGEKLFF. The CDR3 DNA sequence: TGTGCCAGCAGCCAAACCTGGGGTGAAAAACTGTTTTTT.

The rearrangement uses TRBV6-1 and TRBJ1-2; maybe TRBD1 (5 bases). Germline CDR1 and CDR2: MNHNS and SASEGT. The CDR3 contains 14 residues. Trimming removed 3 bases at V and 3 bases at J, with 11 bases between. For the CDR3, the DNA is TGTGCCAGCAGTGAGACAGTGGGGGACTATGGCTACACCTTC. Translation: CASSETVGDYGYTF.

The V gene is TRBV27, the J gene TRBJ1-6; 8 nucleotides line up with TRBD1. Germline CDR1 and CDR2: MNHEY and SMNVEV (reference sequence). This CDR3 has 15 residues. V was pared by 3 bases and J by 13 bases, with 11 bases of the junction left unmatched. CDR3 residues: CASSFHGQGGSPLHF. For the CDR3, the DNA is TGTGCCAGCAGTTTTCACGGACAGGGAGGTTCCCCCCTCCACTTT.

DNA of the CDR3: TGCGCCAGCAGCCAAGATTTTGGGGAAGAGACCCAGTACTTC. Amino acids: CASSQDFGEETQYF. The chain couples TRBV4-3 to TRBJ2-5; D not resolved. V was cut by 0 bases and J by 3 bases, with 8 bases left in between. The CDR3 consists of 14 residues. Germline CDR1 and CDR2: LGHNA and YSLEER.

This clone came up once. The CDR3 DNA reads as TGTGCCACCAGCAGAGGCTCTAGCGGGGGGGCCTACAATGAGCAGTTCTTC. This translates into CATSRGSSGGAYNEQFF. The chain combines TRBV15 with TRBJ2-1; 12 positions match TRBD2. The CDR3 consists of 17 residues. Looked up from germline, CDR1 is LNHNV and CDR2 is YYDKDF (reference sequence). Germline trimming cut 1 base from V and 2 bases from J; bases unmatched to any gene: 3.

The gene calls are TRBV5-1 and TRBJ1-1; tentative D call: TRBD1 (5 bases). Trimming removed 7 bases from V and 1 base from J, with 11 bases in between. The CDR3 extends over 13 amino acids. Germline V CDR1 and CDR2: SGHRS, YFSETQ. CDR3 region: CASATQGNTEAFF. The CDR3 DNA reads TGCGCCAGCGCGACCCAGGGGAACACTGAAGCTTTCTTT.

The chain is built from TRBV3-1 (or the pseudogene TRBV3-2) and TRBJ2-3; 7 nucleotides align to TRBD2. Losses at the gene ends were 1 base for V and 4 bases for J; bases not matched to a gene: 2. CDR1 and CDR2 from the germline V gene are LGHDT and YNNKEL (reference sequence). The length of the CDR3 is 14 residues. The DNA for the CDR3 is TGTGCCAGCAGCCAAGGGCGGGGGTCAGATACGCAGTATTTT. Encoded protein: CASSQGRGSDTQYF.